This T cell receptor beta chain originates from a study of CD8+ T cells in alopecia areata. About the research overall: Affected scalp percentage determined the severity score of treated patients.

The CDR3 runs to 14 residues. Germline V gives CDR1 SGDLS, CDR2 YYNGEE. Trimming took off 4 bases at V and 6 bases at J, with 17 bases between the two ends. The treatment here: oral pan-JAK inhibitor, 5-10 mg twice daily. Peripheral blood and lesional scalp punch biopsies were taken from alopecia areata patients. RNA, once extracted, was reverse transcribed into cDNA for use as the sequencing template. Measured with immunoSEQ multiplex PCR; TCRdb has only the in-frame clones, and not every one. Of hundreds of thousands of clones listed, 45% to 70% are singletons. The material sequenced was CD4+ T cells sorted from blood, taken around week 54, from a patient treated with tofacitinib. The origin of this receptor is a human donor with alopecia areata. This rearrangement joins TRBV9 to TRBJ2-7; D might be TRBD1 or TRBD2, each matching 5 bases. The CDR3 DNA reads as TGTGCCAGCAGCCGAAATTGGGACGCCACCGAGCAGTACTTC. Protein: CASSRNWDATEQYF.